A selection of T cell receptor beta chains follows, all from one sample in a study of blood T cell repertoires in COVID-19. Using immunoSEQ multiplex PCR, the repertoire was profiled, and TCRdb retains in-frame clones only, with some absent. The table includes roughly 13,000 clones, less than 85% detected once. The sample was peripheral blood. These receptor sequences come from a man aged 40-55 years with active or convalescent COVID-19. Both conserved end residues are part of each CDR3. The D gene is left open where the match is weak. Some rows mark clone size as missing; the rest say once, few, many or name a class of expanded clone.

TRBJ1-2 - - TRBV6-5 TGTGCCAGCAGTTACTCGAGGGCACTTAACTATGGCTACACCTTC CASSYSRALNYGYTF
TRBJ2-7 - - TRBV12-1 TGTGCCAGCAGCAGACTAGCGGGGGACCAATACGAGCAGTACTTC CASSRLAGDQYEQYF
TRBJ2-7 - TRBD1 TRBV5-1 TGCGCCAGCAGCCCCGGACAGGGGACCCCCTACGAGCAGTACTTC CASSPGQGTPYEQYF
TRBJ2-3 - - TRBV29-1 TGCAGCGTTGAACTGAGCGGCGGAGATACGCAGTATTTT CSVELSGGDTQYF
TRBJ2-2 - - TRBV6-6 TGTGCCAGCAGTTACAGAGGGTCCACCGGGGAGCTGTTTTTT CASSYRGSTGELFF
TRBJ2-5 - - TRBV6-5 TGTGCCAGCAGTTACCAGCCCAGGGCGAGCCAAGAGACCCAGTACTTC CASSYQPRASQETQYF
TRBJ2-1 - TRBD2 TRBV5-1 TGCGCCAGCAGCTTGGCGGCGGGACTAGCGGGGAATGAGCAGTTCTTC CASSLAAGLAGNEQFF
TRBJ1-5 once TRBD1 TRBV2 TGTGCCAGCAACAGACAGGGAAAGCAGCCCCAGCATTTT CASNRQGKQPQHF
TRBJ1-2 - - TRBV27 TGTGCCAGCAGTTCTACCATCCGGGGCTATGGCTACACCTTC CASSSTIRGYGYTF
TRBJ2-2 - TRBD1 TRBV4-3 TGCGCCAGCAGCCAACACGGACAGGGAAACACCGGGGAGCTGTTTTTT CASSQHGQGNTGELFF
TRBJ1-2 few - TRBV6-2/TRBV6-3 TGTGCCAGCAGTTACAGGCCGGCGACGGGCACCTTC CASSYRPATGTF
TRBJ2-2 - - TRBV11-2 TGTGCCAGCAGCTTAGGTTCCGTCGCCGGGGAGCTGTTTTTT CASSLGSVAGELFF
TRBJ2-1 - - TRBV18 TGTGCCAGCTCGCAGACTTCCAACTCCTACAATGAGCAGTTCTTC CASSQTSNSYNEQFF
TRBJ1-6 - - TRBV6-2/TRBV6-3 TGTGCCAGCAGCAGGGAGTATTCACCCCTCCACTTT CASSREYSPLHF
TRBJ2-7 once TRBD2 TRBV5-4 TGTGCCAGCAGCCCCGTTGGGGCGGGGGGTACCTACGAGCAGTACTTC CASSPVGAGGTYEQYF
TRBJ2-2 - - TRBV5-5 TGTGCCAGCAGCTTATGGCGGTCGAACACCGGGGAGCTGTTTTTT CASSLWRSNTGELFF
TRBJ2-3 - - TRBV5-1 TGCGCCAGCAGCTCCAACCCCACAGTCCCAGATACGCAGTATTTT CASSSNPTVPDTQYF
TRBJ1-5 - - TRBV7-9 TGTGCCAGCAGCATGACAGGCAATCAGCCCCAGCATTTT CASSMTGNQPQHF
TRBJ1-6 - TRBD1 TRBV3-1/TRBV3-2 TGTGCCAGCAGCCAGAGGGGACAGGGGGGAAATTCACCCCTCCACTTT CASSQRGQGGNSPLHF
TRBJ2-5 - TRBD2 TRBV19 TGTGCCAGTAGTTCCGGACTAGCGAACCTTGAGACCCAGTACTTC CASSSGLANLETQYF
TRBJ2-2 - - TRBV2 TGTGCCAGCAGTGAAGCGGCACGGGGGAACACCGGGGAGCTGTTTTTT CASSEAARGNTGELFF
TRBJ2-3 - TRBD2 TRBV9 TGTGCCAGCAGCGTAGCGGGGGGAGATACGCAGTATTTT CASSVAGGDTQYF
TRBJ1-5 - - TRBV24-1 TGTGCCACCAGCCAGGGGAATCAGCCCCAGCATTTT CATSQGNQPQHF
TRBJ1-5 - - TRBV19 TGTGCCAGTAGTCAACAGGTGGCAGGGTTCGCCAATCAGCCCCAGCATTTT CASSQQVAGFANQPQHF
TRBJ2-6 - - TRBV6-5 TGTGCCAGCAGTTACCAGTCTGGGGCCAACGTCCTGACTTTC CASSYQSGANVLTF
TRBJ2-1 - TRBD2 TRBV5-1 TGCGCCAGCAGCCTGGAGAGCGGGGGGGTTTCCGGTGAGCAGTTCTTC CASSLESGGVSGEQFF
TRBJ1-6 - - TRBV2 TGTGCCAGCAGTGAGACAGACGGGCGGAATTCACCCCTCCACTTT CASSETDGRNSPLHF
TRBJ1-1 - TRBD1 TRBV14 TGTGCCAGCAGCCAAGGACAGGGGACGGGGCCTGAAGCTTTCTTT CASSQGQGTGPEAFF
TRBJ2-7 few TRBD1 TRBV10-3 TGTGCCATCAGCGGGACAGAGACCTACGAGCAGTACTTC CAISGTETYEQYF
TRBJ1-5 - - TRBV6-5 TGTGCCAGCAGTTATTCTTCCCCTCCACACAGCCAGCCCCAGCATTTT CASSYSSPPHSQPQHF
TRBJ2-5 few - TRBV2 TGTGCCGACAGGGAGGCAGAGACCCAGTACTTC CADREAETQYF
TRBJ2-3 once TRBD2 TRBV29-1 TGCAGCGTTGACGGGACTAGCGGGGGGAGCACAGATACGCAGTATTTT CSVDGTSGGSTDTQYF
TRBJ2-7 - TRBD2 TRBV9 TGTGCCAGCAGCGTAGACGGGGGGTATTACGAGCAGTACTTC CASSVDGGYYEQYF
TRBJ2-2 - TRBD1 TRBV25-1 TGTGCCAGCAGTGCCTTGGACAGGGAAGTTCCCGGGGAGCTGTTTTTT CASSALDREVPGELFF
TRBJ2-1 few TRBD1 TRBV14 TGTGCCAGCAGCGCTCCAGACAGGGACCCCTACAATGAGCAGTTCTTC CASSAPDRDPYNEQFF
TRBJ2-5 - - TRBV28 TGTGCCAGCAGTTTCCACAGGGTTGGGGGACAAGAGACCCAGTACTTC CASSFHRVGGQETQYF
TRBJ1-1 - - TRBV6-2/TRBV6-3 TGTGCCAGCAGCTCCCGGACTCGGGAGAACACTGAAGCTTTCTTT CASSSRTRENTEAFF
TRBJ1-2 - - TRBV3-1/TRBV3-2 TGTGCCAGCAGCCGCGGGGGTTCGGCCGTCGGCTACACCTTC CASSRGGSAVGYTF
TRBJ1-5 - - TRBV6-6 TGTGCCAGCAGGGCCTCAGGGGATGGCAATCAGCCCCAGCATTTT CASRASGDGNQPQHF